The clone carrying this TCR beta chain appeared a single time. The data are from a study of cytomegalovirus exposure and HLA in healthy donors. On the study more broadly: The 120 validation repertoires, a later analysis reported, used the same platform as the approximately 670 repertoires from the first cohort.

Some clones are missing from TCRdb's copy, which holds only in-frame ones; the method was immunoSEQ multiplex PCR. Of about 280,000 clones listed, 80% to 90% were seen once; the top ten hold less than 1.2%. V lost 8 bases to trimming and J lost 0 bases, with 14 bases between them. CDR1 and CDR2 (germline): SGHTA, FQGNSA. The CDR3 is 14 residues long. The V gene is TRBV7-2, the J gene TRBJ2-7; no clear D gene. This sequence originates from a woman aged 18-30 years in good health and CMV-seronegative. Material: PBMCs. In DNA, the CDR3 is TGTGCCAGCGCCGCGTCCGGTTACTCCTACGAGCAGTACTTC. It codes for CASAASGYSYEQYF.